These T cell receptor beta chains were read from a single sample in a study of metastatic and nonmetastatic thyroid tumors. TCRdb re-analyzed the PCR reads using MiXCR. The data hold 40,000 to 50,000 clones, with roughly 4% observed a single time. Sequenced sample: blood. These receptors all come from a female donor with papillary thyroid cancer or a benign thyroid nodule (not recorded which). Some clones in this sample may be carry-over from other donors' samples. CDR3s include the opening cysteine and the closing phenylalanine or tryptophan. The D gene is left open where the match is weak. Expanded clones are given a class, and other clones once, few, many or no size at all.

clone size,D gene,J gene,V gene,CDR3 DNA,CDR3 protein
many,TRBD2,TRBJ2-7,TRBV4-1,TGCGCCAGCAGCCAAGAATGGACTAGCGGCTTGTACGAGCAGTACTTC,CASSQEWTSGLYEQYF
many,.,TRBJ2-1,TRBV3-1,TGTGCCAGCAGCCCGGGTAGTCGCAATGAGCAGTTCTTC,CASSPGSRNEQFF
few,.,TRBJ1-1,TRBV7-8,TGTGCCAGCAGCTCCGTCACCGGAAGTTTTAACACTGAAGCTTTCTTT,CASSSVTGSFNTEAFF
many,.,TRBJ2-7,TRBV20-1,TGCAGTGCTCCCTCGGCAGGGCCACTCTACGAGCAGTACTTC,CSAPSAGPLYEQYF
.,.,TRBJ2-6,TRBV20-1,TGTAGTGCACCCGGCGGGACAGATCTTAGCTCTGGGGCCAACGTCCTGACTTTC,CSAPGGTDLSSGANVLTF
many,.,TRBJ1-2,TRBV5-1,TGCGCCAGCAGCTTGGGACAGAGTTATAACTATGGCTACACCTTC,CASSLGQSYNYGYTF
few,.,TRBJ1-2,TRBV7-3,TGTGCCAGCAGCTTAATTGGGGATCGACGGGGCTACACCTTC,CASSLIGDRRGYTF
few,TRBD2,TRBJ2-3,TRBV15,TGTGCCACCAGCAGAGAAGGGGCGGGAGGGCGCACAGATACGCAGTATTTT,CATSREGAGGRTDTQYF
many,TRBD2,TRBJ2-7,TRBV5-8,TGTGCCAGCAGCAGACATGGTAGCGGGAGCAACTACGAGCAGTACTTC,CASSRHGSGSNYEQYF
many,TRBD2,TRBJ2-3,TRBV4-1,TGCGCCAGCAGCCAAGTGGGACTACTCCCCACAGATACGCAGTATTTT,CASSQVGLLPTDTQYF
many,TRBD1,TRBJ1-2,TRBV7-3,TGTGCCAGCAGCTCGGTCCCGGGACAGGGAGGCTACACCTTC,CASSSVPGQGGYTF
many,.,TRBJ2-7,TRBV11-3,TGTGCCAGCAGCTTACTCAGGGGCTACGAGCAGTACTTC,CASSLLRGYEQYF
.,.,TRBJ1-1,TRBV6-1,TGTGCCAGCAGTGGTACCGGTACAGAGAACACTGAAGCTTTCTTT,CASSGTGTENTEAFF
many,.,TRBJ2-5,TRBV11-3,TGTGCCAGCAGACCCCGGGGACAAGAGACCCAGTACTTC,CASRPRGQETQYF
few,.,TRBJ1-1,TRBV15,TGTGCCACCAGCAGAGGTGGGGGGGGAAATGCTTTCTTT,CATSRGGGGNAFF
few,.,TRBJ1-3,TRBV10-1,TGCGCCAGCAGTGAAGAGGACAGACCCTCGTCAGGAAACACCATATATTTT,CASSEEDRPSSGNTIYF
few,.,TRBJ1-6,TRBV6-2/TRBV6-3,TGTGCCAGCAGTTACCGCGTCAGGCCCGATAATTCACCCCTCCACTTT,CASSYRVRPDNSPLHF
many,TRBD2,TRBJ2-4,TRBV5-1,TGCGCCAGCAGCGCGGGACTAGGGGAAAACATTCAGTACTTC,CASSAGLGENIQYF
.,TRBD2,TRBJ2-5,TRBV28,TGTGCCAGCAGTTTGTCTAGCGGGTATCAAGAGACCCAGTACTTC,CASSLSSGYQETQYF
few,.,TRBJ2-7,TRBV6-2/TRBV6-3,TGTGCCAGCAGTTCCGGGACCCAGGAGCAGTACTTC,CASSSGTQEQYF
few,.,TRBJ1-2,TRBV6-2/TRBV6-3,TGTGCCAGCAGCCCGGGTAACTATGGCTACACCTTC,CASSPGNYGYTF
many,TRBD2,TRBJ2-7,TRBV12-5,TGTGCTAGTGCCGCGACTAGCGCCGACGAGCAGTACTTC,CASAATSADEQYF
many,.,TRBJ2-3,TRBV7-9,TGTGCCAGCAGCCAACGACTAGTCGATACGCAGTATTTT,CASSQRLVDTQYF
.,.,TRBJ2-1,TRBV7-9,TGTGCCAGCAGCCAGACTAACGGGGGACGGAATGAGCAGTTCTTC,CASSQTNGGRNEQFF
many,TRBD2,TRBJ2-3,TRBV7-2,TGTGCCAGCAGCTTGGCCGGGACTAGCGTAACAGATACGCAGTATTTT,CASSLAGTSVTDTQYF
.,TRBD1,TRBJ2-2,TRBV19,TGTGCCAGTAGTATTTTGTGCGGGACAGGTAAGGCCGGGGAGCTGTTTTTT,CASSILCGTGKAGELFF